This TCR beta chain came from a study of blood T cell repertoires in COVID-19. Study details: The origin of the acute and convalescent COVID-19 samples was the United States, Italy and Spain.

Original methodology: From reference gene primer amplification, estimates of nucleated cell counts were derived. The method was immunoSEQ multiplex PCR; TCRdb's version includes in-frame clones alone and lacks a portion of them. Clone size and the V and J calls come from that table; the DNA yielded D and trimming. The data show roughly 300,000 clones, more than 80% seen once. Germline V gene data show CDR1 as SGHAT and CDR2 as FQNNGV. Trimming took 6 bases from V and 3 from J; bases not matched to a gene: 4. The CDR3 consists of 14 residues. Material for sequencing was peripheral blood. This receptor was taken from a man aged 18 to 29 who had recovered from COVID-19. V and J are TRBV11-2 and TRBJ2-7, with 11 bases identical to TRBD2. The CDR3 coding sequence is TGTGCCAGCAGTTCCGGGACTAGCGGCTACGAGCAGTACTTC. Translated, it gives CASSSGTSGYEQYF.